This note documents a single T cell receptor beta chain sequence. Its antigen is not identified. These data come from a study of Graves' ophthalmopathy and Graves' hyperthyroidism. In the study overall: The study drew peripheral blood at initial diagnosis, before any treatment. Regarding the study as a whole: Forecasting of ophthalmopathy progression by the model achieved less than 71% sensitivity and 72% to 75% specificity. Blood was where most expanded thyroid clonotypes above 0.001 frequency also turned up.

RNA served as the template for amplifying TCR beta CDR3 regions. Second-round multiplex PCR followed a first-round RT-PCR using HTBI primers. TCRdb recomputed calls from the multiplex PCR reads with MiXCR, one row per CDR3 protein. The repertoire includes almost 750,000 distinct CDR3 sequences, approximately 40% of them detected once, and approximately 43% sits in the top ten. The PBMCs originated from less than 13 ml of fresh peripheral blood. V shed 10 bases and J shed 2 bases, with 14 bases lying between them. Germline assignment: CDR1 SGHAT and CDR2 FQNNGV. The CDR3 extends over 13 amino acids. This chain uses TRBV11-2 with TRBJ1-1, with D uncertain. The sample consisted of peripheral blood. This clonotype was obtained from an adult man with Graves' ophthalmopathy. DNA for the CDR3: TGTGCCACGGGAGAGGGAATAAACACTGAAGCTTTCTTT. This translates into CATGEGINTEAFF. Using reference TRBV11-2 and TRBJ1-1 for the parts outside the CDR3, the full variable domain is EAGVAQSPRYKIIEKRQSVAFWCNPISGHATLYWYQQILGQGPKLLIQFQNNGVVDDSQLPKDRFSAERLKGVDSTLKIQPAKLEDSAVYLCATGEGINTEAFFGQGTRLTVV.